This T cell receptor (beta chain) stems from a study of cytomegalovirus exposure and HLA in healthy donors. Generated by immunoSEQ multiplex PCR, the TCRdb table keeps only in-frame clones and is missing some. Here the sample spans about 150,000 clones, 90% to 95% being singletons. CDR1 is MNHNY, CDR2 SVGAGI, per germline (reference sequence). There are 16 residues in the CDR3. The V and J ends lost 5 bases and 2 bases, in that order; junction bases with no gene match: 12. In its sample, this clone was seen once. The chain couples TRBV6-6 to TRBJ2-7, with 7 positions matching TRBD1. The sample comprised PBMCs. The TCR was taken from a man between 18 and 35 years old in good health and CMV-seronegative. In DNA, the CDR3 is TGTGCCAGCAGTCCAGGACAGGATAAGGCCACCTACGAGCAGTACGTC. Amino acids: CASSPGQDKATYEQYV.